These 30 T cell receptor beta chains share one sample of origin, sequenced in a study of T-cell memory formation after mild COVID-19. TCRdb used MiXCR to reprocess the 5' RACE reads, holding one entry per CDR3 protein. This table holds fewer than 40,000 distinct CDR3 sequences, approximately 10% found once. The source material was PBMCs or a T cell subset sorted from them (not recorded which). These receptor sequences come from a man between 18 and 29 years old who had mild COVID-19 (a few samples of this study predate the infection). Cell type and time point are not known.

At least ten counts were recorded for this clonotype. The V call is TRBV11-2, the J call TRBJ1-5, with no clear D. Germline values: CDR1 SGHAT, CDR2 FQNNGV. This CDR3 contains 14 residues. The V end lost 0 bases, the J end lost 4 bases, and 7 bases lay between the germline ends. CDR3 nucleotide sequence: TGTGCCAGCAGCTTAGATGGCGGGAATCAGCCCCAGCATTTT. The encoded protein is CASSLDGGNQPQHF. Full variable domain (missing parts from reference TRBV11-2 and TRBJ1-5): EAGVAQSPRYKIIEKRQSVAFWCNPISGHATLYWYQQILGQGPKLLIQFQNNGVVDDSQLPKDRFSAERLKGVDSTLKIQPAKLEDSAVYLCASSLDGGNQPQHFGDGTRLSIL.

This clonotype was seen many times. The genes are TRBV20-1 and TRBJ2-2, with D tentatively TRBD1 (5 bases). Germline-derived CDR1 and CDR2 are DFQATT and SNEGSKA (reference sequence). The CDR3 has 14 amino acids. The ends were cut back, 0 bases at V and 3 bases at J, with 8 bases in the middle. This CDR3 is CSARDKGDTGELFF. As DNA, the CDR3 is TGCAGTGCTAGAGATAAAGGGGACACCGGGGAGCTGTTTTTT.

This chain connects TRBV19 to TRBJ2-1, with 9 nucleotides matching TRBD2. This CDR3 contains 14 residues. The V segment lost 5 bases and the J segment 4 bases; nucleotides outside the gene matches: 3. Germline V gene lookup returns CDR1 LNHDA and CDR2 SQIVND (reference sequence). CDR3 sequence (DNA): TGTGCCAGTAGTTCGGCGGGGGGGTACAATGAGCAGTTCTTC. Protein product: CASSSAGGYNEQFF.

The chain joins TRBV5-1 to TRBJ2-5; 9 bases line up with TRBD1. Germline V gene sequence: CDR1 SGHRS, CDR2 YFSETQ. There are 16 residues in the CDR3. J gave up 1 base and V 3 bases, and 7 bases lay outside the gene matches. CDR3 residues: CASSWAGTGSQETQYF. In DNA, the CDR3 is TGCGCCAGCAGCTGGGCCGGGACAGGGAGCCAAGAGACCCAGTACTTC.

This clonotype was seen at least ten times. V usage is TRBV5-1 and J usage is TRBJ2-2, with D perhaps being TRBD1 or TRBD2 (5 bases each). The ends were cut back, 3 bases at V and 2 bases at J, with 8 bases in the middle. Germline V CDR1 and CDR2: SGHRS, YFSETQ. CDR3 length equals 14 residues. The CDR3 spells CASSWGPNTGELFF. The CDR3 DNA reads TGCGCCAGCAGCTGGGGACCAAACACCGGGGAGCTGTTTTTT.

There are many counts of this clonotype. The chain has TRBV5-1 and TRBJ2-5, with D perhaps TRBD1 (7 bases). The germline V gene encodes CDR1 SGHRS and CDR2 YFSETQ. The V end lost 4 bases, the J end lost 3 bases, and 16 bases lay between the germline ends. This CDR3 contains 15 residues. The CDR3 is CASSPQGGTEETQYF. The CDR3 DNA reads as TGCGCCAGCAGCCCACAAGGCGGGACAGAAGAGACCCAGTACTTC.

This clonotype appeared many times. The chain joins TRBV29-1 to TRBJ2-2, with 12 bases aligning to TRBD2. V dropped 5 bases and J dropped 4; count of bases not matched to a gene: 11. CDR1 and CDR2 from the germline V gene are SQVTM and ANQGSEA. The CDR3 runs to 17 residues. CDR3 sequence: CSVLPSGGETTTGELFF. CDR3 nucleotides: TGCAGCGTTCTTCCTAGCGGGGGGGAGACAACCACCGGGGAGCTGTTTTTT.

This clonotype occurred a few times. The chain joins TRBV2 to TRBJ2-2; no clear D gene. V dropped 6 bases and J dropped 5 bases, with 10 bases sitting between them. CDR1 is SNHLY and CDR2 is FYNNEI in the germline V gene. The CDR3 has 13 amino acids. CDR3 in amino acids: CASRTDSTGELFF. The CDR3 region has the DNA TGTGCCAGCAGAACTGATAGTACCGGGGAGCTGTTTTTT.

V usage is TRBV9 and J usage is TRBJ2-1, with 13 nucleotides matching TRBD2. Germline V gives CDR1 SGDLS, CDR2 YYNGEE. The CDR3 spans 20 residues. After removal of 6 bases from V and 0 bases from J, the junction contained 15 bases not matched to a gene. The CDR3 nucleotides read TGTGCCAGCAATGTGGACCCGGGACTAGCGGGGTCTAGCTCCTACAATGAGCAGTTCTTC. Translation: CASNVDPGLAGSSSYNEQFF.

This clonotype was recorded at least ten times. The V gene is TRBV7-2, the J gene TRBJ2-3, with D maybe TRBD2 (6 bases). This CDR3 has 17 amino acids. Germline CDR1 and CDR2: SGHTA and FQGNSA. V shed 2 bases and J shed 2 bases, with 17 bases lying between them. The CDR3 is CASSLRSGRGYTDTQYF. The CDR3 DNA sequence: TGTGCCAGCAGCTTACGATCAGGACGGGGGTACACAGATACGCAGTATTTT. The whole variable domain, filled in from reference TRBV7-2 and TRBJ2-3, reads GAGVSQSPSNKVTEKGKDVELRCDPISGHTALYWYRQSLGQGLEFLIYFQGNSAPDKSGLPSDRFSAERTGGSVSTLTIQRTQQEDSAVYLCASSLRSGRGYTDTQYFGPGTRLTVL.

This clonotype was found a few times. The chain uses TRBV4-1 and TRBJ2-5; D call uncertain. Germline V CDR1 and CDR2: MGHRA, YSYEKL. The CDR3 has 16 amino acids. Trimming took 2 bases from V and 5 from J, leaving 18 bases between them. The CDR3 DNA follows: TGCGCCAGCAGCCAAACCAACCTAGGATTTCCGGAGACCCAGTACTTC. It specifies CASSQTNLGFPETQYF.

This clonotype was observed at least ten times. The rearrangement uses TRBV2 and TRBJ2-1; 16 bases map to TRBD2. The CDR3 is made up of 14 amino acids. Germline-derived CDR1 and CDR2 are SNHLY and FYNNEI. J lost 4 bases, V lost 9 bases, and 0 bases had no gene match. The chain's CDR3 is CARGLAGGYNEQFF. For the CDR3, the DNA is TGTGCCAGGGGACTAGCGGGGGGGTACAATGAGCAGTTCTTC.

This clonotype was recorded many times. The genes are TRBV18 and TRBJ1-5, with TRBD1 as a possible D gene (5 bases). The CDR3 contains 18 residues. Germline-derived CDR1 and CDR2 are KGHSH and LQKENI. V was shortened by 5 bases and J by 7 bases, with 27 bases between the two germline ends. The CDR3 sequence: CASSYEAVLARDRQPQHF. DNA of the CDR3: TGTGCCAGCTCATACGAGGCTGTTTTAGCACGGGACCGCCAGCCCCAGCATTTT.

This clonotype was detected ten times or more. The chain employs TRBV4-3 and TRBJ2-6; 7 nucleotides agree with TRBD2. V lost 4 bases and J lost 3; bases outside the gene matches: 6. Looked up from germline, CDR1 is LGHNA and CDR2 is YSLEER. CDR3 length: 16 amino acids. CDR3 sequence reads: CASSLYGGSGANVLTF. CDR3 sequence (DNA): TGCGCCAGCAGCCTGTACGGGGGGAGTGGGGCCAACGTCCTGACTTTC.

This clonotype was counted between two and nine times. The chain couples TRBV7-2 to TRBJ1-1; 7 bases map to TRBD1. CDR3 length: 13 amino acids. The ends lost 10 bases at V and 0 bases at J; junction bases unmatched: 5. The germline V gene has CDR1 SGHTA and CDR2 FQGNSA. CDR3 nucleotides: TGTGCCACCCGACAGGGATTGAACACTGAAGCTTTCTTT. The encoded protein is CATRQGLNTEAFF.

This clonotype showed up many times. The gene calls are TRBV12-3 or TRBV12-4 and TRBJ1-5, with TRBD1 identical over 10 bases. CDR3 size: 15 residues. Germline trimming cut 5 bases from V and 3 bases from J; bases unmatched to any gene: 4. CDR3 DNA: TGTGCCAGCAGTCCCGGGACAGGGGACAATCAGCCCCAGCATTTT. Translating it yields CASSPGTGDNQPQHF.

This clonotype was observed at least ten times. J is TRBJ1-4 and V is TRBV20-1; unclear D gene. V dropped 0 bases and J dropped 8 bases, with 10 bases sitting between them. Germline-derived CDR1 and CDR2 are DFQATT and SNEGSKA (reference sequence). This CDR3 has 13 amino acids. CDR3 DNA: TGCAGTGCTAGAGATTCTGCCGGGGAAAAACTGTTTTTT. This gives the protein CSARDSAGEKLFF.

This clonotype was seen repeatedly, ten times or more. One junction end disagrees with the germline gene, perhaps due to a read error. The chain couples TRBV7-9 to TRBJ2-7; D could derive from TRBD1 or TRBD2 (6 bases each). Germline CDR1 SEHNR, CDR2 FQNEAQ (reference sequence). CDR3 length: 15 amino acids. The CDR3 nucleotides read TGTTCCAGCAGCTTACCCGGGGGCAGGTCGTACGAGCAGTACTTC. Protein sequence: CSSSLPGGRSYEQYF.

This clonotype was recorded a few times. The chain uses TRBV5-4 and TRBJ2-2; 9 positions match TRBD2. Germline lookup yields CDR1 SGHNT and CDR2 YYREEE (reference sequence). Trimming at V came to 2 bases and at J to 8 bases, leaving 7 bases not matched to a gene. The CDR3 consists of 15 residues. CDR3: CASSFKLAGPGELFF. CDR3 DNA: TGTGCCAGCAGCTTTAAACTAGCGGGTCCGGGGGAGCTGTTTTTT.

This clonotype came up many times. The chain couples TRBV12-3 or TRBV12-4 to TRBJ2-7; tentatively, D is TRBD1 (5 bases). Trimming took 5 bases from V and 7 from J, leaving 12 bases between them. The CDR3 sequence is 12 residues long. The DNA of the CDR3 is TGTGCCAGCAGTAGACCTCCAGGGGAGCAGTACTTC. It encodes CASSRPPGEQYF.

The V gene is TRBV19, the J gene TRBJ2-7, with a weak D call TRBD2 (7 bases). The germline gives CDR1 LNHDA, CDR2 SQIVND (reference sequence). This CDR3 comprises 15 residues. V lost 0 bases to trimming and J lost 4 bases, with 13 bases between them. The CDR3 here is CASSIDTGRGYEQYF. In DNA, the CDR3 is TGTGCCAGTAGTATAGATACAGGGAGGGGGTACGAGCAGTACTTC.

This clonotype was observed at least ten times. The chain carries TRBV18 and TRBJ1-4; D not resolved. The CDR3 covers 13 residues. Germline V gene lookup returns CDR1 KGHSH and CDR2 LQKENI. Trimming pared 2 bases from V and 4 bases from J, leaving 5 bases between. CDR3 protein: CASSPNSNEKLFF. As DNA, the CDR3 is TGTGCCAGCTCACCAAACAGTAATGAAAAACTGTTTTTT. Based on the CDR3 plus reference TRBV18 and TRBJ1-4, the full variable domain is NAGVMQNPRHLVRRRGQEARLRCSPMKGHSHVYWYRQLPEEGLKFMVYLQKENIIDESGMPKERFSAEFPKEGPSILRIQQVVRGDSAAYFCASSPNSNEKLFFGSGTQLSVL.

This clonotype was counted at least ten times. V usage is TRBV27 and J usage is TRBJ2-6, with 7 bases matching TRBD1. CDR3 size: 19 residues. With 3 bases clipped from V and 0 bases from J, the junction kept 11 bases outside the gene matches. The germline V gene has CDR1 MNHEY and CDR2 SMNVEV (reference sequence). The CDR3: CASSFRGDRAPSGANVLTF. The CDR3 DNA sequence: TGTGCCAGCAGTTTTCGCGGTGACAGGGCCCCCTCTGGGGCCAACGTCCTGACTTTC.

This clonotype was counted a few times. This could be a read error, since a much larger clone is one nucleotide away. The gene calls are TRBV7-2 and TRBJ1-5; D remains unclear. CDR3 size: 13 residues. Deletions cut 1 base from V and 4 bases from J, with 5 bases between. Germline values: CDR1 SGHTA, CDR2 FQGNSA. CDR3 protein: CASSLGENQPQHF. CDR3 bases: TGTGCCAGCAGCTTAGGAGAAAATCAGCCCCAGCATTTT.

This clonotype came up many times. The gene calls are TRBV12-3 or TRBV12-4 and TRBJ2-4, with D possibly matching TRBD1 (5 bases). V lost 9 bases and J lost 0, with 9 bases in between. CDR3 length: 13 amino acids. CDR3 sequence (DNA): TGTGCCAGTAGGGGCCTAGCCAAAAACATTCAGTACTTC. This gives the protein CASRGLAKNIQYF.

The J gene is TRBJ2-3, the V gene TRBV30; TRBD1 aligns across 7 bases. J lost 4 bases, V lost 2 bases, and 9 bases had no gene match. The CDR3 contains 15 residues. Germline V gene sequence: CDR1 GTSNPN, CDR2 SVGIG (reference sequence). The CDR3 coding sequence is TGTGCCTGGAGTCTGGACGGGACAGACGCAGATACGCAGTATTTT. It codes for CAWSLDGTDADTQYF.

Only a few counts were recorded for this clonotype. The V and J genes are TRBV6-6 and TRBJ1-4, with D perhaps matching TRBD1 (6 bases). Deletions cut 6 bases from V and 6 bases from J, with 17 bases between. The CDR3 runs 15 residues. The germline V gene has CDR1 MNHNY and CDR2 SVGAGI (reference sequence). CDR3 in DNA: TGTGCCAGCAGGGGTAACAGGGCCGAGTATGAAAAACTGTTTTTT. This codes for CASRGNRAEYEKLFF.

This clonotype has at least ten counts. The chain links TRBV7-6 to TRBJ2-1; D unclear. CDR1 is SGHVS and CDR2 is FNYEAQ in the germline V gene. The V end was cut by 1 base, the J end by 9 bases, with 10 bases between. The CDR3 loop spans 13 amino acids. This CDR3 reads CASSLGPEIEQFF. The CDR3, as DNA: TGTGCCAGCAGCTTAGGCCCAGAAATTGAGCAGTTCTTC.

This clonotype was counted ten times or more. The CDR3 here is CASSLTGSTNEKLFF. DNA of the CDR3: TGTGCCAGCAGCTTAACAGGGTCAACTAATGAAAAACTGTTTTTT. The chain has TRBV7-2 and TRBJ1-4, with TRBD1 as a possible D gene (6 bases). The CDR3 is 15 residues long. V was cut by 2 bases and J by 0 bases, with 7 bases left in between. Germline assignment: CDR1 SGHTA and CDR2 FQGNSA.

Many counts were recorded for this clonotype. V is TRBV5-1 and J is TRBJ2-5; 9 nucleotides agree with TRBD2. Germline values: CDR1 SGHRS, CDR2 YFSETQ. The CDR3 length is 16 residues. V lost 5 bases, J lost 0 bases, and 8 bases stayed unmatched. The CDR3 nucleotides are TGCGCCAGCAGTGGTAGGGCTAGCGGGAACCAAGAGACCCAGTACTTC. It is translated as CASSGRASGNQETQYF.